The rows below give T cell receptor beta chains drawn from one sample of a study of shared clonotypes between healthy human individuals. The protocol was immunoSEQ multiplex PCR, while the TCRdb copy is restricted to in-frame clones and leaves out a portion. The repertoire holds some 2,100,000 clones, with approximately 94% as singletons. Material for sequencing was naive CD8+ T cells from PBMCs. Every receptor here comes from a man between 18 and 29 years old in good health. Some clones in this sample may be carry-over from other donors' samples. CDR3s leave out the opening cysteine and the closing phenylalanine or tryptophan. Each record gives: CDR3 protein, V gene, clone size. A row's size may be missing; if present it is once, few, many or a size class.

CDR3: ASSLGPGELF
V: TRBV7-9
size: once

CDR3: ASSWTSSNEQF
V: TRBV11-2
size: once

CDR3: ASSPSGYSNQPQH
V: TRBV6-1
size: .

CDR3: ASSQDMARAISGNTIY
V: TRBV4-2
size: .

CDR3: ASSQGRGDNEQF
V: TRBV7-9
size: .

CDR3: ASSLEETGDRDTQY
V: TRBV5-1
size: .

CDR3: ASSLGELRD
V: TRBV7-9
size: .

CDR3: AWSGGTSRHNEQF
V: TRBV30
size: .

CDR3: ASSQVPYEQY
V: TRBV4-2
size: .

CDR3: ASSGDGGEGETQY
V: TRBV6-1
size: .

CDR3: SVLGLADTPSIHEQF
V: TRBV29-1
size: .

CDR3: ASTDRGTEAF
V: TRBV5-1
size: .

CDR3: ASNRDRGQNTEAF
V: TRBV5-1
size: .

CDR3: AWSVGVAYEQY
V: TRBV30
size: .

CDR3: ASSWDRSNTEAF
V: TRBV5-6
size: .

CDR3: ASSSKGWELF
V: TRBV13
size: few

CDR3: ASKDRGWAGELF
V: TRBV19
size: once

CDR3: ASSQDRSGGFAYEQY
V: TRBV14
size: .

CDR3: ASSEGSRQKGTQH
V: TRBV2
size: once

CDR3: ASSQWTTGSAADKNIQY
V: TRBV23-1
size: .

CDR3: ASSPSGRFYNEQF
V: TRBV11-2
size: .

CDR3: ASSYPSLEQY
V: TRBV28
size: .

CDR3: ASTIRQGTYEQY
V: TRBV5-5
size: .

CDR3: ASSPPPGTLQYNEQF
V: TRBV27
size: .

CDR3: ASSLDFGPSEAF
V: TRBV5-5
size: once

CDR3: ASSQTGIGRAF
V: TRBV27
size: few

CDR3: ASSQTYRLGGELF
V: TRBV7-7
size: .

CDR3: ASSRGVATNEKLF
V: TRBV19
size: .

CDR3: ASSFDWGQPQH
V: TRBV10-2
size: .

CDR3: ASRAGTEGTGNTIY
V: TRBV7-9
size: .

CDR3: ASSLGLRREETQY
V: TRBV7-2
size: .

CDR3: ASSWGKRTEAF
V: TRBV7-2
size: .

CDR3: ASSLTPGRPEAF
V: TRBV27
size: .

CDR3: ASQWGPNTGELF
V: TRBV7-9
size: .

CDR3: ASSYSGSGNEQF
V: TRBV7-9
size: .

CDR3: AIREPTDLRGENTEAF
V: TRBV10-3
size: once

CDR3: ASSLGLAETYEQY
V: TRBV5-6
size: .

CDR3: ASSQDPSTDTQY
V: TRBV4-1
size: .

CDR3: ASARHDRNNQPQH
V: TRBV6-4
size: .

CDR3: ASSVAWGNYGYT
V: TRBV9
size: .

CDR3: ASSSPRDTPYEQY
V: TRBV7-9
size: .

CDR3: ASSPSSYAYEQY
V: TRBV9
size: .

CDR3: ASSSSPNYEQY
V: TRBV28
size: .

CDR3: ASSRPDVKLF
V: TRBV4-2
size: .

CDR3: ASSQGGQPQH
V: TRBV7-9
size: .

CDR3: ASSSRVSETQY
V: TRBV27
size: .

CDR3: ASSFSQGMITEAF
V: TRBV27
size: .

CDR3: ASSQGLAGGWGELF
V: TRBV7-2
size: .

CDR3: ASSPLSTGAARFDGYT
V: TRBV27
size: .